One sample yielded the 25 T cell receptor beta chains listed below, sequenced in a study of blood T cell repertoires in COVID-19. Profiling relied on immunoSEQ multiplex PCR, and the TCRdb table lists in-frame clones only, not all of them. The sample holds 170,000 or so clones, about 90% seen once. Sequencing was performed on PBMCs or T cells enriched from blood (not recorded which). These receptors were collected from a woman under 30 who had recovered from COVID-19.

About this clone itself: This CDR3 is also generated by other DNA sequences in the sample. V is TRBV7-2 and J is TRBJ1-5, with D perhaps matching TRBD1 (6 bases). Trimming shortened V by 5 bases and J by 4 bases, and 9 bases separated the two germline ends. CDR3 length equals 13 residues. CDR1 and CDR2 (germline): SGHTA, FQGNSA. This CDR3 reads CASSLDRNQPQHF. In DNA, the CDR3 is TGTGCCAGCAGCCTGGACAGAAATCAGCCCCAGCATTTT.

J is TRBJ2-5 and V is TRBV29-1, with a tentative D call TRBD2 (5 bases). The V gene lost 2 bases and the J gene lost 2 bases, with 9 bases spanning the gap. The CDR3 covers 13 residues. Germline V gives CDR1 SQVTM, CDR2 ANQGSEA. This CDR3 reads CSVEIDYQETQYF. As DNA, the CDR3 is TGCAGCGTTGAAATTGACTATCAAGAGACCCAGTACTTC.

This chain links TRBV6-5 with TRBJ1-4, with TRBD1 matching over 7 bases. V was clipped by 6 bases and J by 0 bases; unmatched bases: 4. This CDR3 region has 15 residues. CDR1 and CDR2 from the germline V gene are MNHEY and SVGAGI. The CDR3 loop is CASRTGPATNEKLFF. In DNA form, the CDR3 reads TGTGCCAGCAGGACAGGGCCTGCAACTAATGAAAAACTGTTTTTT.

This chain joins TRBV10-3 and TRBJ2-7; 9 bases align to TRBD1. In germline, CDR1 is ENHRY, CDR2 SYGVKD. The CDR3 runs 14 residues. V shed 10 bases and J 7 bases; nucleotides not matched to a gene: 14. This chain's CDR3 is CATYPGQGVREQYF. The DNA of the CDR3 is TGTGCCACGTATCCGGGACAGGGTGTGAGGGAGCAGTACTTC.

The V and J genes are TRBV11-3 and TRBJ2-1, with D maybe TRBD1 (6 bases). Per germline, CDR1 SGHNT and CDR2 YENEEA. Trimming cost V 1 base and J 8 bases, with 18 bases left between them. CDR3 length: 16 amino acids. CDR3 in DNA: TGTGCCAGCAGCTTAGCCTACCGGACAGCGAAGGATGAGCAGTTCTTC. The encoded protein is CASSLAYRTAKDEQFF.

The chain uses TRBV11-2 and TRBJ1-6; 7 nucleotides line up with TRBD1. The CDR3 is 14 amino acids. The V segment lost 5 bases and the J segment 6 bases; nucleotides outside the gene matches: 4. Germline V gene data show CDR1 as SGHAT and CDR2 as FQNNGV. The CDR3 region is CASSPQGINSPLHF. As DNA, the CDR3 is TGTGCCAGCAGCCCACAGGGGATTAATTCACCCCTCCACTTT.

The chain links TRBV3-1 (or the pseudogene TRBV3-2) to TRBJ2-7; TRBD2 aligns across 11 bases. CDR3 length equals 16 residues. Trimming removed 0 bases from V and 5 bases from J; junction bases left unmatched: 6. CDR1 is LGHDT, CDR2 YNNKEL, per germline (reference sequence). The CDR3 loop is CASSQDITSGSNEQYF. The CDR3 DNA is TGTGCCAGCAGCCAAGATATAACTAGCGGGAGCAACGAGCAGTACTTC.

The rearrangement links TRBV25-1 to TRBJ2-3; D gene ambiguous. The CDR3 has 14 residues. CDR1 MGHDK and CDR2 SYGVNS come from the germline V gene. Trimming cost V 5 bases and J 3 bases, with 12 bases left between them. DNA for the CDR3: TGTGCCAGCAGTCCACTCCTTCATACAGATACGCAGTATTTT. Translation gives CASSPLLHTDTQYF. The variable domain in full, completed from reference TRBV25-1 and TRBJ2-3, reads EADIYQTPRYLVIGTGKKITLECSQTMGHDKMYWYQQDPGMELHLIHYSYGVNSTEKGDLSSESTVSRIRTEHFPLTLESARPSHTSQYLCASSPLLHTDTQYFGPGTRLTVL.

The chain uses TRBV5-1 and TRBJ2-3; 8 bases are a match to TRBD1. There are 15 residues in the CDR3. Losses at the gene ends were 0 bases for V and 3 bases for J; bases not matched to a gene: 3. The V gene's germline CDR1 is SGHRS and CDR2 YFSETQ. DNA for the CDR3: TGCGCCAGCAGCTTGGACCGACAGGGGACAGATACGCAGTATTTT. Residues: CASSLDRQGTDTQYF.

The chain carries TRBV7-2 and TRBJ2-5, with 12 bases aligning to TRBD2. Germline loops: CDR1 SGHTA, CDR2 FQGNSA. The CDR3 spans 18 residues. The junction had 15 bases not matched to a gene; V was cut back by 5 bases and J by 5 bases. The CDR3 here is CASSQGLAGYPKRETQYF. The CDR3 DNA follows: TGTGCCAGCAGCCAAGGACTAGCGGGGTACCCAAAGCGGGAGACCCAGTACTTC. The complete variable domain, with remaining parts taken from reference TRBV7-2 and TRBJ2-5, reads GAGVSQSPSNKVTEKGKDVELRCDPISGHTALYWYRQSLGQGLEFLIYFQGNSAPDKSGLPSDRFSAERTGGSVSTLTIQRTQQEDSAVYLCASSQGLAGYPKRETQYFGPGTRLLVL.

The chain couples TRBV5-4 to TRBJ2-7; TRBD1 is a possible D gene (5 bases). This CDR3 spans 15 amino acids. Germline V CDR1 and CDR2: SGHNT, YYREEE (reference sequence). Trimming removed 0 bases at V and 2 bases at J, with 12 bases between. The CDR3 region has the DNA TGTGCCAGCAGCTTGGACAAATCAGGGACCTACGAGCAGTACTTC. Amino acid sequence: CASSLDKSGTYEQYF. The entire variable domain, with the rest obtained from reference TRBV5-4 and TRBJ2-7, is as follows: ETGVTQSPTHLIKTRGQQVTLRCSSQSGHNTVSWYQQALGQGPQFIFQYYREEENGRGNFPPRFSGLQFPNYSSELNVNALELDDSALYLCASSLDKSGTYEQYFGPGTRLTVT.

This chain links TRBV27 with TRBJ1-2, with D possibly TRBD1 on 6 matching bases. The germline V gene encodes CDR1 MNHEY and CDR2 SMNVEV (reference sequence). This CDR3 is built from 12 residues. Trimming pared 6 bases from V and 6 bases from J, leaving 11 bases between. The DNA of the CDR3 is TGTGCCAGCAGAACAGGGTCGGATGGCTACACCTTC. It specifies CASRTGSDGYTF.

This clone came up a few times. The CDR3, as DNA: TGCGCCAGCAGCCCTATGACAGCCACTGGAAACACCATATATTTT. Protein product: CASSPMTATGNTIYF. The rearrangement uses TRBV4-1 and TRBJ1-3; a weak D match, TRBD1 (5 bases). Trimming pared 4 bases from V and 2 bases from J, leaving 12 bases between. This CDR3 is built from 15 residues. Germline CDR1 and CDR2: MGHRA and YSYEKL.

CDR3 coding DNA: TGTGCCTGGAGTGTACAGGAAGGTTCACCCCTCCACTTT. Its translation: CAWSVQEGSPLHF. This sequence joins TRBV30 and TRBJ1-6; possibly TRBD1 for D (5 bases). Trimming removed 0 bases from V and 9 bases from J, with 9 bases in between. Germline-derived CDR1 and CDR2 are GTSNPN and SVGIG (reference sequence). The CDR3 sequence is 13 residues long.

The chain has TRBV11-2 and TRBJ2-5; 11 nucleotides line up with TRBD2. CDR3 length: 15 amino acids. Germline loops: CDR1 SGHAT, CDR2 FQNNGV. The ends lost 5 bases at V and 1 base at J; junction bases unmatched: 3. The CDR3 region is CASSPLAGGQETQYF. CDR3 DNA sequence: TGTGCCAGCAGCCCCCTAGCGGGAGGCCAAGAGACCCAGTACTTC. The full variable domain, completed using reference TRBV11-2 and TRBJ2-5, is EAGVAQSPRYKIIEKRQSVAFWCNPISGHATLYWYQQILGQGPKLLIQFQNNGVVDDSQLPKDRFSAERLKGVDSTLKIQPAKLEDSAVYLCASSPLAGGQETQYFGPGTRLLVL.

CDR3: CASSRGLRTDTQYF. CDR3 DNA: TGTGCCAGTTCCAGGGGGCTAAGAACAGATACGCAGTATTTT. The chain uses TRBV19 and TRBJ2-3; TRBD1 agrees at 8 bases. The junction had 7 bases not matched to a gene; V was cut back by 8 bases and J by 3 bases. Per the germline V gene, CDR1 is LNHDA and CDR2 is SQIVND (reference sequence). This CDR3 has 14 residues. Full variable domain (outside the CDR3, taken from reference TRBV19 and TRBJ2-3): DGGITQSPKYLFRKEGQNVTLSCEQNLNHDAMYWYRQDPGQGLRLIYYSQIVNDFQKGDIAEGYSVSREKKESFPLTVTSAQKNPTAFYLCASSRGLRTDTQYFGPGTRLTVL.

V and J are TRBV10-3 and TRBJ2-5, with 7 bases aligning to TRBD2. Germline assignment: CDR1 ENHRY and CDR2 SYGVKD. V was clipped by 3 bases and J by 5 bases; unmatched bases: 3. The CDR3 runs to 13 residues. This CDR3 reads CAISDNGGETQYF. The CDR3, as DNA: TGTGCCATCAGTGATAACGGGGGGGAGACCCAGTACTTC.

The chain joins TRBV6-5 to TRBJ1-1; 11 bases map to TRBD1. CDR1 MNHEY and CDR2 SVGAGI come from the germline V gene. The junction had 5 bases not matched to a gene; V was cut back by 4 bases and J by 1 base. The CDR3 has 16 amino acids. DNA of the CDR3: TGTGCCAGCAGTTGGGGACAGGGGGGACGGAACACTGAAGCTTTCTTT. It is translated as CASSWGQGGRNTEAFF.

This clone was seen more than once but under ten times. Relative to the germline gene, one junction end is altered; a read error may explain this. For the CDR3, the DNA is TGTGCCAGCAGCCGGTATACTGAAGTTTTCTTT. This translates into CASSRYTEVFF. V is TRBV2 and J is TRBJ1-1, with D hard to call. CDR3 length equals 11 residues. The germline V gene has CDR1 SNHLY and CDR2 FYNNEI.

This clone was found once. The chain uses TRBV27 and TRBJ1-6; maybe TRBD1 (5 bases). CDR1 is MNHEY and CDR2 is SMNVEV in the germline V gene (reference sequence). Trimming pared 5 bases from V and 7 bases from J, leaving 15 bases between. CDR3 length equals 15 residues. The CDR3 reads CASSPGTRANSPLHF. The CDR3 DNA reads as TGTGCCAGCAGTCCCGGGACTCGGGCGAATTCACCCCTCCACTTT.

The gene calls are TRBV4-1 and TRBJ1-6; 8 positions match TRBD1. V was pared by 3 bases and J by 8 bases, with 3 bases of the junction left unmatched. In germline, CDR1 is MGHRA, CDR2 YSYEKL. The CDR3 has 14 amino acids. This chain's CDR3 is CASSQAGGDSPLHF. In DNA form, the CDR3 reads TGCGCCAGCAGCCAGGCAGGGGGCGATTCACCCCTCCACTTT.

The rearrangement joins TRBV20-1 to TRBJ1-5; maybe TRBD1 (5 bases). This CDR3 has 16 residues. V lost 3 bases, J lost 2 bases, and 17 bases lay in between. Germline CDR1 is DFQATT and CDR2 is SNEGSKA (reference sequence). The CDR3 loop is CSASKGASGGNQPQHF. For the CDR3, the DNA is TGCAGTGCTAGTAAAGGGGCTTCGGGGGGCAATCAGCCCCAGCATTTT.

CDR3 protein: CASSIVMLGTGGRNTEAFF. The CDR3 DNA reads TGTGCCAGTAGTATAGTGATGTTAGGGACAGGGGGACGGAACACTGAAGCTTTCTTT. This chain links TRBV19 with TRBJ1-1; 11 bases are shared with TRBD1. The junction had 11 bases not matched to a gene; V was cut back by 1 base and J by 1 base. Germline values: CDR1 LNHDA, CDR2 SQIVND (reference sequence). The CDR3 is made up of 19 amino acids.

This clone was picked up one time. In nucleotides, the CDR3 is TGTGCCAGCAGTGAGGCGGGACAGGGGACACAAGAGACCCAGTACTTC. Amino acids: CASSEAGQGTQETQYF. This chain joins TRBV28 and TRBJ2-5, with 10 bases identical to TRBD1. V shed 5 bases and J 2 bases; nucleotides not matched to a gene: 8. Per the germline V gene, CDR1 is MDHEN and CDR2 is SYDVKM. CDR3 length: 16 amino acids.

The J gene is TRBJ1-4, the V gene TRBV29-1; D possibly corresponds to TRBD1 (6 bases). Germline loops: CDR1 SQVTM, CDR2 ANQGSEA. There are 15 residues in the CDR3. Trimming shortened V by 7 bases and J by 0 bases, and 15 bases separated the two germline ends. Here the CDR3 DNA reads TGCAGCGCCACTAAGACAGGCACAACTAATGAAAAACTGTTTTTT. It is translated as CSATKTGTTNEKLFF.